In this sample, the clone carrying this T cell receptor beta chain turned up a few times. Its antigen is not identified. TCRdb recomputed calls from the 5' RACE reads with MiXCR, one row per CDR3 protein. The sample lists some 340,000 distinct CDR3 sequences, 14% to 15% occurring once. This record comes from a study of CD8 T cells in ankylosing spondylitis. CDR1 SGHRS and CDR2 YFSETQ come from the germline V gene. The CDR3 covers 13 residues. Trimming pared 0 bases from V and 9 bases from J, leaving 7 bases between. Study-wide results and limits: The authors reported significant enrichment of disease-linked clones in matched ankylosing spondylitis synovial fluid.

The sample taken for sequencing was blood, either unsorted or a sorted T cell fraction (not recorded which). This chain uses TRBV5-1 with TRBJ1-6; the D is unclear. The source of this sequence is a male donor with ankylosing spondylitis or in good health (not recorded which). In DNA form, the CDR3 reads TGCGCCAGCAGCTTGGATGACGGTTCACCCCTCCACTTT. Translating gives CASSLDDGSPLHF.